This section outlines one T cell receptor (beta chain) sequence together with its context. Only in-frame clones appear in the TCRdb table, and some are missing; sequencing was by immunoSEQ multiplex PCR. Of about 120,000 clones in the sample, approximately 90% were seen once. Time point here: peripheral blood 6 weeks after treatment start. V shed 0 bases and J shed 6 bases, with 9 bases lying between them. Germline V gene lookup returns CDR1 LGHNA and CDR2 YNFKEQ. The CDR3 loop spans 14 amino acids. These data originate in a study of PD-L1 blockade in urothelial cancer. V and J are TRBV4-2 and TRBJ2-4; tentatively, D is TRBD1 (6 bases). The sample was PBMCs, taken around atezolizumab (anti-PD-L1) treatment. This receptor was obtained from a man aged 60-69 years with urothelial cancer. DNA of the CDR3: TGTGCCAGCAGCCAAGATATGGGGGCAAACATTCAGTACTTC. Protein sequence: CASSQDMGANIQYF.